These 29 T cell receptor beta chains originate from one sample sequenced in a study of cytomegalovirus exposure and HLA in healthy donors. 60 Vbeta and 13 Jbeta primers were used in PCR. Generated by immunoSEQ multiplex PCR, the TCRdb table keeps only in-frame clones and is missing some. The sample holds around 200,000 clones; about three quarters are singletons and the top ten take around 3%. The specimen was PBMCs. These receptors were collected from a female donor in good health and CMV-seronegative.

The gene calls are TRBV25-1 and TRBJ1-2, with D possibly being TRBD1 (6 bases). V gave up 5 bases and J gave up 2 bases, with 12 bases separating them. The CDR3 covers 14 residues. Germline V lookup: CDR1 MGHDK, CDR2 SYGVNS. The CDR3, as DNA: TGTGCCAGCAGTACCCAGGGGCTAAACTATGGCTACACCTTC. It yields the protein CASSTQGLNYGYTF.

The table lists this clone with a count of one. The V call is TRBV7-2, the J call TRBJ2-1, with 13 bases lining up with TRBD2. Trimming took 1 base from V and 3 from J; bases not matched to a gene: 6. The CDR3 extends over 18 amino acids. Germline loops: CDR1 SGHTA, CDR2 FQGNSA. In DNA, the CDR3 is TGTGCCAGCAGCTTAGAAGGAGGGACTAGCGGGATCTACAATGAGCAGTTCTTC. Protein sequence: CASSLEGGTSGIYNEQFF.

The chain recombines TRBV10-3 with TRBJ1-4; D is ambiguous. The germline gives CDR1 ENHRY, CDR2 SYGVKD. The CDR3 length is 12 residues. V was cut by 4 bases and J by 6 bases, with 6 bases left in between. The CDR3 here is CAISAGDEKLFF. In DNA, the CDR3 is TGTGCCATCAGTGCGGGAGATGAAAAACTGTTTTTT.

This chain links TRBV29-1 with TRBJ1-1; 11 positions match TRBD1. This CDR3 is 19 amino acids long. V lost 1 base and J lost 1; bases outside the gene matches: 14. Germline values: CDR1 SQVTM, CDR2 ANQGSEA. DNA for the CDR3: TGCAGCGTTGAAGGTAGGGGGACAGGGGGTTCACTTAGGAACACTGAAGCTTTCTTT. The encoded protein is CSVEGRGTGGSLRNTEAFF.

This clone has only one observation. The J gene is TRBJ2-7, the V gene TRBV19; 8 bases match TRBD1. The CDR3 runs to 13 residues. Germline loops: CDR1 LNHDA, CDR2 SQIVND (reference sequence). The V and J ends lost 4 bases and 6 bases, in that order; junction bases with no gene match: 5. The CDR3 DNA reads TGTGCCAGTAGTACGGGACAGGCTGGCGAGCAGTACTTC. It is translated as CASSTGQAGEQYF.

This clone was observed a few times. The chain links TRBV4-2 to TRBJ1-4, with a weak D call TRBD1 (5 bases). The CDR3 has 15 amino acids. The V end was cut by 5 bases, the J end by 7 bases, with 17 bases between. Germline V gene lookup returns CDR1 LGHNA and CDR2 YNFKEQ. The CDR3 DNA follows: TGTGCCAGCAGCGCACCGGGACTCGGGTTTGAAAAACTGTTTTTT. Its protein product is CASSAPGLGFEKLFF.

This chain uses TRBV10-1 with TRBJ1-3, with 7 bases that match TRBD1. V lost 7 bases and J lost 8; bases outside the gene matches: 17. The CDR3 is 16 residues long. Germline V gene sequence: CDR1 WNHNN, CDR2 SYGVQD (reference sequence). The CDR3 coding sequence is TGCGCCAGCATAGGGAGGTTTCTGCAGGGGGAGGACACCATATATTTT. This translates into CASIGRFLQGEDTIYF.

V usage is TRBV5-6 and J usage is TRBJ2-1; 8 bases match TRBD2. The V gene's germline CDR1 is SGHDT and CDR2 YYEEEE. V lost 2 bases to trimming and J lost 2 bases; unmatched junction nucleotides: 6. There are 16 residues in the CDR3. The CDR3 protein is CASSFLAGPTYNEQFF. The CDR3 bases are TGTGCCAGCAGCTTCTTAGCGGGGCCAACCTACAATGAGCAGTTCTTC.

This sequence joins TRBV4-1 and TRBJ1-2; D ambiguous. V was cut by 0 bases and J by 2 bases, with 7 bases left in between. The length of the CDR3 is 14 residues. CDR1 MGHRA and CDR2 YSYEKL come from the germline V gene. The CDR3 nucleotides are TGCGCCAGCAGCCAAGAAGACGGGAACTATGGCTACACCTTC. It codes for CASSQEDGNYGYTF.

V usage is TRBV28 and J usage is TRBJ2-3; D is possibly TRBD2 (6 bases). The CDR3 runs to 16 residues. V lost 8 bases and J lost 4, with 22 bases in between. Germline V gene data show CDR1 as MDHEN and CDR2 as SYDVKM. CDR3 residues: CASGIFYKGLADTQYF. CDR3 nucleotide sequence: TGTGCCAGCGGCATTTTCTACAAGGGACTGGCAGATACGCAGTATTTT.

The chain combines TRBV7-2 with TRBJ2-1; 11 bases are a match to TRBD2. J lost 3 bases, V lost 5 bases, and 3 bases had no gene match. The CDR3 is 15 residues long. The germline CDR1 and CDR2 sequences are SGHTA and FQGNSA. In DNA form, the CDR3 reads TGTGCCAGCAGCCTGACTAGCGGGAACTACAATGAGCAGTTCTTC. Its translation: CASSLTSGNYNEQFF.

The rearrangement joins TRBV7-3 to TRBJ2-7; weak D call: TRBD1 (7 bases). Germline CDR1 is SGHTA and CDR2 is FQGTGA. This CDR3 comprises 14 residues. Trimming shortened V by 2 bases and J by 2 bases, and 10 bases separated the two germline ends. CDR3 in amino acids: CASSLQGGAYEQYF. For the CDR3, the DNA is TGTGCCAGCAGCTTACAGGGGGGTGCCTACGAGCAGTACTTC.

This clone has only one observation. The CDR3 loop reads CASSEAWGGVYEQYF. CDR3 bases: TGTGCCAGCAGTGAAGCCTGGGGGGGGGTCTACGAGCAGTACTTC. This chain uses TRBV2 with TRBJ2-7; 7 nucleotides match TRBD2. This CDR3 comprises 15 residues. CDR1 and CDR2 (germline): SNHLY, FYNNEI. V lost 0 bases and J lost 3; bases outside the gene matches: 5.

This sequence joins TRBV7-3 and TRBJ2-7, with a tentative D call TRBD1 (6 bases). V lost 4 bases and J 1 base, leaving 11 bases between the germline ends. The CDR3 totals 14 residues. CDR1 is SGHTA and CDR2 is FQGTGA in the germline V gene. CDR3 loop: CASSSSGASYEQYF. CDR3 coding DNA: TGTGCCAGCAGCTCTTCAGGGGCGTCCTACGAGCAGTACTTC.

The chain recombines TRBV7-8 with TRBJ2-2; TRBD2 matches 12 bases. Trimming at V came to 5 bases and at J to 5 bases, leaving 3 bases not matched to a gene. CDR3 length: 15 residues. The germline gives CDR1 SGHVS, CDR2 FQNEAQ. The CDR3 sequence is CASSLGLAGTGELFF. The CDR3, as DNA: TGTGCCAGCAGCCTCGGACTAGCGGGAACCGGGGAGCTGTTTTTT.

CDR3 sequence: CASSIRGTGSEKLFF. The CDR3 DNA sequence: TGTGCCAGTAGTATAAGGGGGACAGGGAGTGAAAAACTGTTTTTT. The chain couples TRBV19 to TRBJ1-4, with TRBD1 identical over 9 bases. V lost 2 bases to trimming and J lost 7 bases; unmatched junction nucleotides: 5. The germline gives CDR1 LNHDA, CDR2 SQIVND (reference sequence). The CDR3 consists of 15 residues.

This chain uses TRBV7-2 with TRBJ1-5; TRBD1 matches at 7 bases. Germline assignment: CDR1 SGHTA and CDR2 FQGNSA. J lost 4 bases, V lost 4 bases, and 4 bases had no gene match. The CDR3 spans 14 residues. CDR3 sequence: CASSSTGRNQPQHF. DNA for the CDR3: TGTGCCAGCAGCTCGACAGGGAGGAATCAGCCCCAGCATTTT.

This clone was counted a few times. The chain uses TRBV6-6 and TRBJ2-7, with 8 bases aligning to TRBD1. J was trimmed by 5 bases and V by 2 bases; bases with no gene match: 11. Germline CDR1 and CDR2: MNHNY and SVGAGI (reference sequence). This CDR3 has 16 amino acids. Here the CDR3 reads CASSYPQGGRPHEQYF. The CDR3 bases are TGTGCCAGCAGTTACCCACAGGGGGGAAGGCCCCACGAGCAGTACTTC.

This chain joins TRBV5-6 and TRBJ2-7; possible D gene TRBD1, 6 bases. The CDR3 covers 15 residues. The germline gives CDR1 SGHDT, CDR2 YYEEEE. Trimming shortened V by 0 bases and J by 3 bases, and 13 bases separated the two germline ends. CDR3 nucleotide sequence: TGTGCCAGCAGCTTGGTGGCAGGGGTATACTACGAGCAGTACTTC. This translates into CASSLVAGVYYEQYF.

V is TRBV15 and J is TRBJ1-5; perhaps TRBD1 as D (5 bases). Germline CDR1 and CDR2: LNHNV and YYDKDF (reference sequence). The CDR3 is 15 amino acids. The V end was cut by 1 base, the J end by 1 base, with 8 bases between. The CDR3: CATSRGDRSNQPQHF. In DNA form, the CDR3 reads TGTGCCACCAGCAGAGGTGACAGAAGCAATCAGCCCCAGCATTTT. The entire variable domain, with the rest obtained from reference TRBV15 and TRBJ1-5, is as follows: DAMVIQNPRYQVTQFGKPVTLSCSQTLNHNVMYWYQQKSSQAPKLLFHYYDKDFNNEADTPDNFQSRRPNTSFCFLDIRSPGLGDTAMYLCATSRGDRSNQPQHFGDGTRLSIL.

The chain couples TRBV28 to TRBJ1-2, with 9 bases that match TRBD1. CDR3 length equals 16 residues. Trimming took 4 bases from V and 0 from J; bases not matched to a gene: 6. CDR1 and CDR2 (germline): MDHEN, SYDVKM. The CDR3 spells CASSSNGDRANYGYTF. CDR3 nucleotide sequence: TGTGCCAGCAGTTCAAACGGGGACAGGGCTAACTATGGCTACACCTTC.

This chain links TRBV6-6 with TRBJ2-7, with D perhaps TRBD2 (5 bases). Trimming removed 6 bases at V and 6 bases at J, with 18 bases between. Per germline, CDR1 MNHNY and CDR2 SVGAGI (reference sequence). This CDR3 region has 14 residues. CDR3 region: CASSPETLVREQYF. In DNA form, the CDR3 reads TGTGCCAGCAGCCCCGAAACACTAGTGCGCGAGCAGTACTTC.

The CDR3 nucleotides are TGTGCCAGCAGTCCCCAGATGGGGCCGTACGAGCAGTACTTC. As protein: CASSPQMGPYEQYF. This sequence joins TRBV27 and TRBJ2-7, with D possibly being TRBD1 (5 bases). Germline V gene data show CDR1 as MNHEY and CDR2 as SMNVEV (reference sequence). V lost 5 bases, J lost 4 bases, and 15 bases lay in between. The CDR3 totals 14 residues.

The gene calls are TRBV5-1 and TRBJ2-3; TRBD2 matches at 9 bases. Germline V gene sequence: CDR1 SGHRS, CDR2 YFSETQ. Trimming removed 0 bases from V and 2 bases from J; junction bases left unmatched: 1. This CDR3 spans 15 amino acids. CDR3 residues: CASSLASGTTDTQYF. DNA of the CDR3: TGCGCCAGCAGCTTGGCTAGCGGGACCACAGATACGCAGTATTTT. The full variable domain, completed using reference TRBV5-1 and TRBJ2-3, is KAGVTQTPRYLIKTRGQQVTLSCSPISGHRSVSWYQQTPGQGLQFLFEYFSETQRNKGNFPGRFSGRQFSNSRSEMNVSTLELGDSALYLCASSLASGTTDTQYFGPGTRLTVL.

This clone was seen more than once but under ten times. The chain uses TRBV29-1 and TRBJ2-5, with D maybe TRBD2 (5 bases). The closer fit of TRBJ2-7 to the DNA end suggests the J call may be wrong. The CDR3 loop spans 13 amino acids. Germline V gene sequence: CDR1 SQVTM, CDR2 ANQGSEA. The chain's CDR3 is CSVGEGMSYEQYF. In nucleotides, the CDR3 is TGCAGCGTTGGTGAGGGCATGTCATACGAGCAGTACTTC.

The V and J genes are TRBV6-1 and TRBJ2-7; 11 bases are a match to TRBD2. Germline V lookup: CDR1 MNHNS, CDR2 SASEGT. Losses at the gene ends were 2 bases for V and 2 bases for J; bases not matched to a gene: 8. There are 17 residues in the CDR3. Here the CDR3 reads CASSEPVVAGGPYEQYF. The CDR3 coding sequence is TGTGCCAGCAGTGAACCCGTCGTAGCGGGAGGGCCCTACGAGCAGTACTTC.

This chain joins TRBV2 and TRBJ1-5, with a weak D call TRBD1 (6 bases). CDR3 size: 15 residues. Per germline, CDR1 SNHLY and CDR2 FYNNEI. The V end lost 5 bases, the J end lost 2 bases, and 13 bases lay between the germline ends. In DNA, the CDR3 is TGTGCCAGCAGTCTACAGGGAATGGGCAATCAGCCCCAGCATTTT. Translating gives CASSLQGMGNQPQHF.

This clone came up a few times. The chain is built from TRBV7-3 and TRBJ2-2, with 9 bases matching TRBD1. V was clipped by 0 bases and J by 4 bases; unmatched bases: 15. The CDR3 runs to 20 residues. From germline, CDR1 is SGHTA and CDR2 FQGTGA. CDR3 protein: CASSLTIVDRGVAGTGELFF. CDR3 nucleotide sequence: TGTGCCAGCAGCTTAACGATTGTGGACAGGGGAGTAGCGGGCACCGGGGAGCTGTTTTTT.

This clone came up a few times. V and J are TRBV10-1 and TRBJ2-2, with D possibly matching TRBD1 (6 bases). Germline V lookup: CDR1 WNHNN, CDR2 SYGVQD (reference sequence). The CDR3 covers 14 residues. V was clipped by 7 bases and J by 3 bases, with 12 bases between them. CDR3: CASNTGQDTGELFF. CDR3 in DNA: TGCGCCAGCAATACGGGACAAGACACCGGGGAGCTGTTTTTT.